This T cell receptor beta chain is drawn from a study of blood T cell repertoires in COVID-19. Study summary: PBMCs, B-cell-depleted T cells, or T cells provided the cDNA or gDNA that made up the material.

This study enrolled people aged about 18 to 100 from 20 to 25 US geographic areas. The recovered donors of Cohort 3 showed two negative PCRs, clearance, or symptom resolution. Assay: immunoSEQ multiplex PCR; the TCRdb copy retains only in-frame clones and omits some. Of about 170,000 clones listed, 80% to 90% are singletons. This clone was counted a few times. The V end was cut by 1 base, the J end by 4 bases, with 5 bases between. This CDR3 is built from 13 residues. CDR1 is LGHDT and CDR2 is YNNKEL in the germline V gene (reference sequence). The chain has TRBV3-1 (or the pseudogene TRBV3-2) and TRBJ1-3, with unresolved D. Material: PBMCs or T cells enriched from blood (not recorded which). The sequence was collected from a man between 50 and 59 years old who had recovered from COVID-19. CDR3 residues: CASSQVQGNTIYF. As DNA, the CDR3 is TGTGCCAGCAGCCAAGTTCAGGGAAACACCATATATTTT.